These 24 T cell receptor beta chains were all obtained from the same sample, sequenced in a study of CD8+ T cells in alopecia areata (dated by TCRdb to 2016 to 2019). The library came from the immunoSEQ multiplex PCR assay. RNA was extracted from all samples and reverse transcribed into cDNA as template for TCR sequencing. TCRdb mirrors the immuneACCESS table, restricted to in-frame sequences. Some clones are absent from its copies; in checked studies, under half trace to an unresolved V gene, and the reason for the others is unknown. This sample shows some 110,000 clones, and none of them turns up only once. The ten most abundant clones make up less than 20% of the sample. Sequencing was performed on lesional skin. Receptors originate from a C3H/HeJ mouse with alopecia areata. Regarding MHC type, mice of this strain are H2-k.

This clone has more than one count but fewer than ten. The listed genes are named as in mouse. The read ends 4 residues shy of where the CDR3 ends; the end is completed using the germline J gene. The sample contains more than one DNA sequence encoding this CDR3. The chain has TRBV13-3 and TRBJ1-4, with 8 bases identical to TRBD1. The CDR3 is 15 amino acids. The V segment lost 3 bases and the J segment 2 bases; nucleotides outside the gene matches: 3. The V gene's germline CDR1 is NNHDY and CDR2 SYVADS. The CDR3 bases that were read are TGTGCCAGCAGTGGTACAGGGGGATCCAACGAA. Protein: CASSGTGGSNE. The CDR3 as a whole reads CASSGTGGSNERLFF.

Only a few counts were recorded for this clone. All gene names here are mouse names. The DNA read from the CDR3 is TGTGCCAGCAGCCTACAGGGGGGAGACACA. This encodes CASSLQGGDT. The CDR3 in its entirety is CASSLQGGDTEVFF. V is TRBV19 and J is TRBJ1-1, with 8 bases matching TRBD1. The CDR3 goes on 4 residues after the read ends, and that part is filled in from the germline J gene. The CDR3 runs to 14 residues. CDR1 FNHDT and CDR2 SITEND come from the germline V gene (reference sequence). Losses at the gene ends were 5 bases for V and 3 bases for J; bases not matched to a gene: 6.

A note on this clone: The listed genes are named as in mouse. Read sequence stops 4 residues before the CDR3 end, and the germline J gene provides the missing end. The rearrangement links TRBV14 to TRBJ2-7, with D unclear. The germline V gene encodes CDR1 SGHDT and CDR2 FRDEAV. There are 12 residues in the CDR3. The CDR3 protein is CASSRDNYEQYF. Incomplete CDR3 DNA: TGTGCCAGCAGTCGAGACAATTAT.

As concerns this clone: Any gene name here is a mouse gene name. The read terminates 4 residues ahead of where the CDR3 ends, so the germline J gene completes it. V is TRBV19 and J is TRBJ1-4; D gene unclear. The V gene's germline CDR1 is FNHDT and CDR2 SITEND (reference sequence). Trimming removed 0 bases from V and 0 bases from J, with 6 bases in between. The CDR3 has 15 residues. CDR3 bases read: TGTGCCAGCAGTATAGCTCAGATTTCCAACGAA. Translating it yields CASSIAQISNE. The CDR3 reads in full as CASSIAQISNERLFF.

A few counts support this clone. Gene names and germline refer to mouse. The read gets to within 4 residues of the CDR3 end, and the germline J gene fills in the rest. The chain is built from TRBV31 and TRBJ2-3; TRBD2 agrees at 10 bases. The CDR3 length is 13 residues. With 3 bases clipped from V and 3 bases from J, the junction kept 0 bases outside the gene matches. Germline assignment: CDR1 GKSSPN and CDR2 SITVG. CDR3 DNA, as far as it was read: TGTGCCTGGAGGGACTGGGGGGCAGAA. Residues: CAWRDWGAE. In full, the CDR3 is CAWRDWGAETLYF.

This clone was observed a few times. The genes are named according to mouse. The DNA ends 4 residues before the CDR3 does, and the rest of the CDR3 is filled in from the germline J gene. This sequence joins TRBV13-3 and TRBJ2-7; 13 nucleotides agree with TRBD2. This CDR3 has 19 amino acids. Germline V lookup: CDR1 NNHDY, CDR2 SYVADS. The CDR3: CASSDSGAQDWGGAYEQYF. The CDR3 DNA, read in part, is TGTGCCAGCAGTGATTCGGGGGCGCAGGACTGGGGGGGCGCATAT.

A note on this clone: Germline and genes here are mouse. The read is 4 residues too short to cover the CDR3 end, so that end is filled in from the germline J gene. The genes are TRBV1 and TRBJ2-7, with TRBD1 as a possible D gene (6 bases). The CDR3 contains 13 residues. Trimming left V 6 bases short and J 3 bases short, with 12 bases between. CDR1 and CDR2 from the germline V gene are NSQYPW and LRSPGD (reference sequence). The covered CDR3 bases are TGCACCTGCAGAACCGGGACAAGCTAT. Encoded protein: CTCRTGTSY. The CDR3 as a whole reads CTCRTGTSYEQYF.

As regards this clone: Gene names denote mouse genes. The CDR3 goes on 4 residues after the read ends, and that part is filled in from the germline J gene. The chain joins TRBV19 to TRBJ1-1; TRBD1 agrees at 7 bases. CDR1 is FNHDT, CDR2 SITEND, per germline (reference sequence). The CDR3 loop spans 13 amino acids. Trimming removed 4 bases from V and 4 bases from J; junction bases left unmatched: 4. CDR3 loop: CASSYRGGTEVFF. CDR3 DNA, as far as it was read: TGTGCCAGCAGTTACAGGGGTGGCACA. The full variable domain, its missing parts supplied by reference TRBV19 and TRBJ1-1, is GGIITQTPKFLIGQEGQKLTLKCQQNFNHDTMYWYRQDSGKGLRLIYYSITENDLQKGDLSEGYDASREKKSSFSLTVTSAQKNEMAVFLCASSYRGGTEVFFGKGTRLTVV.

A note on this clone: The gene names here belong to mouse. From the germline J gene comes the end of the CDR3, since the read stops 4 residues before it. The chain is built from TRBV13-3 and TRBJ2-7; the D gene is possibly TRBD1 (5 bases). Per the germline V gene, CDR1 is NNHDY and CDR2 is SYVADS. The CDR3 length is 13 residues. CDR3 DNA (partial): TGTGCCAGCAGTGAAAGACAGAAATAT. This encodes CASSERQKY. The whole CDR3 region reads CASSERQKYEQYF.

A remark on this clone: Mouse names are used for the genes. From the germline J gene comes the end of the CDR3, since the read stops 4 residues before it. The chain recombines TRBV17 with TRBJ2-3; 9 bases match TRBD2. Germline CDR1 reads MNHDT; CDR2 reads YYDKIL. The CDR3 consists of 15 residues. The V segment lost 4 bases and the J segment 0 bases; nucleotides outside the gene matches: 2. CDR3 loop: CASSTGTGSAETLYF. CDR3 DNA (partial): TGTGCTAGCAGTACCGGGACTGGGAGTGCAGAA.

This clone was detected a few times. Each gene name is a mouse one. The read gets to within 4 residues of the CDR3 end, and the germline J gene fills in the rest. This rearrangement joins TRBV17 to TRBJ2-1, with 7 bases lining up with TRBD1. The germline V gene has CDR1 MNHDT and CDR2 YYDKIL. The CDR3 spans 14 residues. V lost 1 base, J lost 5 bases, and 2 bases stayed unmatched. The CDR3 DNA, read in part, is TGTGCTAGCAGTAGAGGACAGGGAGATGCT. It translates to CASSRGQGDA. The CDR3 in full is CASSRGQGDAEQFF.

This clone came up a few times. The germline and genes are mouse ones. The read terminates 4 residues ahead of where the CDR3 ends, so the germline J gene completes it. This sequence joins TRBV12-2 and TRBJ1-4, with D maybe TRBD1 (6 bases). Trimming stripped 2 bases from V and 0 bases from J, with 6 bases between. The germline V gene encodes CDR1 SGHLS and CDR2 HYDKME. This CDR3 comprises 14 residues. CDR3 DNA (partial): TGTGCCAGCTCTCGGGACATTTCCAACGAA. It codes for CASSRDISNE. The complete CDR3 sequence is CASSRDISNERLFF.

A few counts support this clone. Mouse gene names apply. Coverage ceases 4 residues before the CDR3 finishes, and the germline J gene fills in the end. This rearrangement joins TRBV13-3 to TRBJ2-3, with D possibly TRBD1 on 7 matching bases. The CDR3 sequence is 15 residues long. In germline, CDR1 is NNHDY, CDR2 SYVADS. V shed 2 bases and J shed 3 bases, with 13 bases lying between them. CDR3 DNA (partial): TGTGCCAGCAGTGAAAGGGGGCAAGGGGCAGAA. This translates into CASSERGQGAE. The complete CDR3 reads CASSERGQGAETLYF.

Concerning this clone itself: Gene names are the mouse ones. The read ends 4 residues before the CDR3 terminus; that terminus is restored from the germline J gene. The chain combines TRBV30 with TRBJ2-7, with TRBD2 matching 11 bases. This CDR3 region has 13 residues. Germline-derived CDR1 and CDR2 are SQVVS and ANEGSEA. CDR3 amino acids: CSSTRDWGYEQYF. CDR3 bases read: TGTAGTTCTACCCGGGACTGGGGGTAT.

This clone was detected many times. Gene names are mouse gene names. The read ends 4 residues early relative to the CDR3; the germline J gene fills the gap. This chain connects TRBV13-3 to TRBJ2-7, with D perhaps TRBD1 (6 bases). Per germline, CDR1 NNHDY and CDR2 SYVADS. The CDR3 loop spans 14 amino acids. Trimming shortened V by 3 bases and J by 0 bases, and 10 bases separated the two germline ends. Here the CDR3 reads CASSGGTTSYEQYF. Incomplete CDR3 DNA: TGTGCCAGCAGTGGAGGGACAACCTCCTAT.

This clone showed up just a few times. There is a difference at residue 12 between the TCRdb protein and the DNA translation, so the protein given here was translated from the DNA. Gene names follow the mouse nomenclature. The DNA ends 3 residues before the CDR3 does, and the rest of the CDR3 is filled in from the germline J gene. The rearrangement uses TRBV13-3 and TRBJ1-3, with TRBD1 identical over 7 bases. CDR1 NNHDY and CDR2 SYVADS come from the germline V gene. The CDR3 contains 15 residues. V gave up 1 base and J gave up 4 bases; unmatched junction bases: 5. CDR3 DNA (partial): TGTGCCAGCAGTGATAGGCCAGGGGGAGGAAATACG. Its protein is CASSDRPGGGNT. The full CDR3 reads CASSDRPGGGNTLYF.

As concerns this clone: Gene names are mouse gene names. Read sequence stops 4 residues before the CDR3 end, and the germline J gene provides the missing end. The chain couples TRBV19 to TRBJ2-1; 13 bases align to TRBD2. CDR3 length: 17 amino acids. The germline V gene encodes CDR1 FNHDT and CDR2 SITEND (reference sequence). CDR3 region: CASSISRTGGAQAEQFF. The sequenced part of the CDR3 DNA is TGTGCCAGCAGTATATCGAGGACTGGGGGGGCGCAGGCT.

Regarding this clone: This sequence may be a read error, since a much larger clone differs from it by one base. All gene names here are mouse names. The read is 4 residues too short to cover the CDR3 end, so that end is filled in from the germline J gene. V and J are TRBV13-1 and TRBJ2-3, with 7 bases lining up with TRBD1. Germline V gives CDR1 NSHNY, CDR2 SYGAGN. The trim removed 5 bases at V and 2 bases at J, leaving 5 bases unmatched. CDR3 length equals 14 residues. This CDR3 reads CASSPGTDAETLYF. The CDR3 DNA, read in part, is TGTGCCAGCAGCCCCGGGACAGATGCAGAA.

To note about this clone: Mouse germline and gene names are used. The CDR3 end falls 4 residues outside the read, so it is completed with the germline J gene. This chain uses TRBV19 with TRBJ2-1; possible D gene TRBD2, 5 bases. Germline V gives CDR1 FNHDT, CDR2 SITEND (reference sequence). Trimming stripped 4 bases from V and 6 bases from J, with 11 bases between. The CDR3 is 13 amino acids. CDR3 protein: CASSPSLGAEQFF. CDR3 DNA (partial): TGTGCCAGCAGTCCCAGCCTGGGTGCT.

This clone was counted a few times. Gene names denote mouse genes. The read ends 4 residues early relative to the CDR3; the germline J gene fills the gap. This chain links TRBV13-3 with TRBJ2-1; the match to TRBD2 covers 12 bases. The CDR3 runs to 16 residues. The J segment lost 4 bases and the V segment lost 2 bases, leaving 4 bases of the junction unmatched. CDR1 and CDR2 from the germline V gene are NNHDY and SYVADS. CDR3 DNA (partial): TGTGCCAGCAGTGACGACTGGGGGGGCTTTTATGCT. Its translation: CASSDDWGGFYA. The whole CDR3 sequence is CASSDDWGGFYAEQFF.

In its sample, this clone was seen a few times. Any gene name here is a mouse gene name. The read gets to within 4 residues of the CDR3 end, and the germline J gene fills in the rest. V and J are TRBV19 and TRBJ1-1; D not resolved. The V gene's germline CDR1 is FNHDT and CDR2 SITEND (reference sequence). V was pared by 3 bases and J by 3 bases, with 9 bases between. This CDR3 region has 13 residues. CDR3 sequence reads: CASSSGEDTEVFF. The part of the CDR3 DNA that was read is TGTGCCAGCAGTAGTGGGGAGGACACA.

To note about this clone: Each gene name is a mouse one. Read data end 4 residues before the CDR3 end; the end is taken from the germline J gene. The V call is TRBV19, the J call TRBJ2-3; 10 bases line up with TRBD2. The CDR3 spans 17 residues. V shed 4 bases, J shed 4 bases, and the junction held 12 bases outside the gene matches. CDR1 and CDR2 from the germline V gene are FNHDT and SITEND (reference sequence). The CDR3 region is CASSSGTGVPSSETLYF. The covered CDR3 bases are TGTGCCAGCAGTTCCGGGACTGGGGTCCCTAGTTCAGAA.

This clone has only a few counts. Genes here carry mouse names. The CDR3 end falls 4 residues outside the read, so it is completed with the germline J gene. V usage is TRBV13-3 and J usage is TRBJ2-2; 12 positions match TRBD2. The CDR3 has 17 residues. Germline assignment: CDR1 NNHDY and CDR2 SYVADS. The J segment lost 4 bases and the V segment lost 3 bases, leaving 7 bases of the junction unmatched. CDR3 DNA (partial): TGTGCCAGCAGTGCTCTCCGGGACTGGGGGGCCACCGGG. Amino acid sequence: CASSALRDWGATG. The whole CDR3 protein reads CASSALRDWGATGQLYF.

This clone has at least ten counts. Here the gene names and germline are mouse. The read ends 4 residues early relative to the CDR3; the germline J gene fills the gap. The chain couples TRBV13-3 to TRBJ2-1; D is perhaps TRBD1 (6 bases). The CDR3 loop spans 10 amino acids. Looked up from germline, CDR1 is NNHDY and CDR2 is SYVADS. V lost 10 bases and J 6 bases, leaving 8 bases between the germline ends. The CDR3 is CASQGAEQFF. The part of the CDR3 DNA that was read is TGTGCCTCACAGGGTGCT.